The rows below give T cell receptor beta chains drawn from one sample of a study of CXCR3-negative and CXCR3-positive naive CD8 T cells. From the 5' RACE reads, TCRdb lists one entry per CDR3 protein and no DNA. The sample holds 43,000 or so distinct CDR3 sequences. Source material: naive CXCR3- CD8+ T cells from blood. These receptors all stem from a human donor in good health. Some clones in this sample may be carry-over from other donors' samples. Each CDR3 is given with its conserved first and last residue. The size field is filled for only some rows; it gives once, few, many or a size class.

-,TRBV29-1,TRBJ1-2,CSVIDRDYGYTF
-,TRBV11-2,TRBJ2-7,CASSILVGGGTYEQYF
-,TRBV10-3,TRBJ2-3,CAISEGVLGTDTQYF
-,TRBV5-8,TRBJ1-1,CASGFFPTVNTEAFF
-,TRBV29-1,TRBJ1-3,CSVEGDPLRPSGNTIYF
-,TRBV6-4,TRBJ2-1,CASSDGTRGRNEQFF
-,TRBV20-1,TRBJ2-1,CSASIPGIFNEQFF
-,TRBV7-6,TRBJ2-1,CATSTSGDNEQFF
-,TRBV7-9,TRBJ1-2,CASKPDGANYGYTF
-,TRBV7-9,TRBJ2-2,CASSFQGLGTGELFF
-,TRBV5-4,TRBJ2-1,CASSPRIAGGNEQFF
-,TRBV14,TRBJ1-1,CACSQFPLNGTQTCSKGFTGAFF
-,TRBV28,TRBJ2-1,CASSPDRGSYNEQFF
-,TRBV29-1,TRBJ2-4,CSVEVVEAKNIQYF
-,TRBV5-1,TRBJ2-3,CASSPWGGTDTQYF
-,TRBV21-1,TRBJ2-7,CASSPTDTGSYEQYF
-,TRBV12-3/TRBV12-4,TRBJ2-1,CANALSGGNNEQFF
-,TRBV11-2,TRBJ2-1,CASSVPGTATREQFF
-,TRBV7-3,TRBJ1-1,CASSDGGNTEALF
-,TRBV29-1,TRBJ2-7,CSFKGGHGAREQYF
-,TRBV7-9,TRBJ1-1,CASSSFASGTELNTGAFF
-,TRBV20-1,TRBJ2-5,CSAIQDRQTQYF
-,TRBV7-9,TRBJ2-2,CASSLLGGPGRELFF
-,TRBV7-9,TRBJ1-1,CASGGTASNTEAFF
-,TRBV20-1,TRBJ2-6,CSAGVGGSNSGANVLTF
-,TRBV11-2,TRBJ1-1,CASSLQQGMNTEAFF
-,TRBV7-8,TRBJ2-1,CASSQRTRGYNEQFF
-,TRBV5-1,TRBJ2-3,CASSLVFFTDTQYF
medium-sized,TRBV7-6,TRBJ1-2,CASSQDTGGYGYTF